Shown below are 30 T cell receptor beta chains from a single sample sequenced in a study of cytomegalovirus exposure and HLA in healthy donors. A multiplex PCR was run with 60 Vbeta primers and 13 Jbeta primers. Profiled with immunoSEQ multiplex PCR; TCRdb holds only in-frame clones, not every one. This table holds some 90,000 clones, 77% found once. Sequenced: PBMCs. The receptors here all came from a boy aged 5-17 years in good health and CMV-seronegative.

This sequence joins TRBV19 and TRBJ1-1; TRBD1 agrees at 7 bases. The CDR3 has 14 residues. After removal of 5 bases from V and 7 bases from J, the junction contained 10 bases not matched to a gene. Germline CDR1 reads LNHDA; CDR2 reads SQIVND (reference sequence). The CDR3, as DNA: TGTGCCAGTAGTCAACAGGGGATCGGTAATGAAGCTTTCTTT. It yields the protein CASSQQGIGNEAFF.

This chain connects TRBV10-1 to TRBJ1-1; D possibly corresponds to TRBD1 (5 bases). There are 14 residues in the CDR3. Germline CDR1 WNHNN, CDR2 SYGVQD (reference sequence). V was clipped by 0 bases and J by 2 bases, with 7 bases between them. The CDR3 DNA reads TGCGCCAGCAGTGAGTCGGGGCATAACACTGAAGCTTTCTTT. It yields the protein CASSESGHNTEAFF.

This chain links TRBV7-2 with TRBJ1-1; no definite D call. V was cut by 8 bases and J by 3 bases, with 13 bases left in between. In germline, CDR1 is SGHTA, CDR2 FQGNSA. The CDR3 runs 13 residues. The CDR3 sequence is CASARRGDTEAFF. For the CDR3, the DNA is TGTGCCAGCGCCCGGCGGGGAGACACTGAAGCTTTCTTT.

The chain links TRBV15 to TRBJ1-2; 9 positions agree with TRBD1. This CDR3 spans 13 amino acids. With V trimmed by 1 base and J by 10 bases, 4 bases remained unmatched. Germline V gives CDR1 LNHNV, CDR2 YYDKDF (reference sequence). For the CDR3, the DNA is TGTGCCACCAGCAGAGGACAGGGGGAGGACTACACCTTC. This sequence encodes CATSRGQGEDYTF.

The chain has TRBV12-5 and TRBJ2-5; TRBD2 is a possible D gene (6 bases). Per germline, CDR1 LGHNT and CDR2 FRNRAP. With 6 bases removed from V and 2 bases from J, the gap between germline ends came to 13 bases. The CDR3 length is 14 residues. CDR3 residues: CASGSGLVQETQYF. The DNA for the CDR3 is TGTGCTAGTGGGTCGGGACTGGTGCAAGAGACCCAGTACTTC. The full variable domain, with the rest looked up from reference TRBV12-5 and TRBJ2-5, is DARVTQTPRHKVTEMGQEVTMRCQPILGHNTVFWYRQTMMQGLELLAYFRNRAPLDDSGMPKDRFSAEMPDATLATLKIQPSEPRDSAVYFCASGSGLVQETQYFGPGTRLLVL.

The CDR3 here is CASSEGEKAGNTIYF. CDR3 in DNA: TGTGCCAGCAGTGAAGGGGAGAAAGCTGGAAACACCATATATTTT. This chain connects TRBV6-1 to TRBJ1-3; D gene unclear. The V gene lost 1 base and the J gene lost 2 bases, with 9 bases spanning the gap. Germline values: CDR1 MNHNS, CDR2 SASEGT. The CDR3 length is 15 residues.

The CDR3 coding sequence is TGTGCCACCCGAGGGGACTACTATGGCTACACCTTC. The encoded protein is CATRGDYYGYTF. The V and J genes are TRBV19 and TRBJ1-2; D possibly corresponds to TRBD1 (5 bases). Between the trimmed V and J ends, which lost 10 bases and 3 bases, there was a span of 12 bases. Germline V gene sequence: CDR1 LNHDA, CDR2 SQIVND (reference sequence). The CDR3 runs to 12 residues.

This chain uses TRBV27 with TRBJ1-1; 10 bases are a match to TRBD1. After removal of 10 bases from V and 5 bases from J, the junction contained 4 bases not matched to a gene. In germline, CDR1 is MNHEY, CDR2 SMNVEV (reference sequence). The CDR3 sequence is 12 residues long. The CDR3 DNA reads as TGTGCCACTGGACAGGGGGGAACTGAAGCTTTCTTT. Translated, it gives CATGQGGTEAFF.

The V call is TRBV28, the J call TRBJ2-3, with 7 bases lining up with TRBD2. Germline trimming cut 2 bases from V and 0 bases from J; bases unmatched to any gene: 20. This CDR3 comprises 21 residues. CDR1 MDHEN and CDR2 SYDVKM come from the germline V gene. CDR3 in DNA: TGTGCCAGCAGTTTAGCCTACGGGAGGATGTTGGGCTCGTTTAGCACAGATACGCAGTATTTT. Translated, it gives CASSLAYGRMLGSFSTDTQYF.

The rearrangement links TRBV5-4 to TRBJ2-1; 10 bases line up with TRBD1. V lost 1 base to trimming and J lost 5 bases; unmatched junction nucleotides: 6. CDR3 length equals 16 residues. Per the germline V gene, CDR1 is SGHNT and CDR2 is YYREEE (reference sequence). CDR3 in amino acids: CASSLMGQGIDNEQFF. CDR3 sequence (DNA): TGTGCCAGCAGCTTGATGGGACAGGGGATAGACAATGAGCAGTTCTTC. Variable domain in full (rest from reference TRBV5-4 and TRBJ2-1): ETGVTQSPTHLIKTRGQQVTLRCSSQSGHNTVSWYQQALGQGPQFIFQYYREEENGRGNFPPRFSGLQFPNYSSELNVNALELDDSALYLCASSLMGQGIDNEQFFGPGTRLTVL.

V gene TRBV4-1 combines with J gene TRBJ1-6, with 7 nucleotides matching TRBD1. Per germline, CDR1 MGHRA and CDR2 YSYEKL. The ends lost 7 bases at V and 7 bases at J; junction bases unmatched: 10. CDR3 length: 15 amino acids. This CDR3 reads CASNRPGTENSPLHF. The CDR3 nucleotides are TGCGCCAGCAACAGACCTGGGACAGAGAATTCACCCCTCCACTTT.

The chain has TRBV10-2 and TRBJ2-1; 8 bases are a match to TRBD2. From germline, CDR1 is WSHSY and CDR2 SAAADI. CDR3 size: 14 residues. Germline trimming cut 2 bases from V and 7 bases from J; bases unmatched to any gene: 4. The CDR3 spells CASSERGGQNEQFF. Here the CDR3 DNA reads TGCGCCAGCAGTGAGCGGGGGGGCCAAAATGAGCAGTTCTTC.

V and J are TRBV5-4 and TRBJ1-1; 9 bases map to TRBD1. CDR1 is SGHNT and CDR2 is YYREEE in the germline V gene (reference sequence). V dropped 0 bases and J dropped 8; count of bases not matched to a gene: 5. The CDR3 length is 14 residues. For the CDR3, the DNA is TGTGCCAGCAGCTTGGCCTACGGGACAGGGGAAGCTTTCTTT. It codes for CASSLAYGTGEAFF. Variable domain in full (rest from reference TRBV5-4 and TRBJ1-1): ETGVTQSPTHLIKTRGQQVTLRCSSQSGHNTVSWYQQALGQGPQFIFQYYREEENGRGNFPPRFSGLQFPNYSSELNVNALELDDSALYLCASSLAYGTGEAFFGQGTRLTVV.

This sequence joins TRBV14 and TRBJ1-2, with TRBD1 as a possible D gene (6 bases). V was clipped by 1 base and J by 6 bases, with 15 bases between them. Germline CDR1 reads SGHDN; CDR2 reads FVKESK. There are 15 residues in the CDR3. CDR3 sequence (DNA): TGTGCCAGCAGCCAAGTGTCAGGGGTTTCTCATGGCTACACCTTC. This encodes CASSQVSGVSHGYTF.

This clone was counted a single time. CDR3 region: CASRQGSYGYTF. The CDR3 DNA follows: TGTGCCAGCAGACAGGGAAGTTATGGCTACACCTTC. The chain links TRBV27 to TRBJ1-2; a weak D match, TRBD1 (6 bases). With 6 bases removed from V and 5 bases from J, the gap between germline ends came to 10 bases. Germline CDR1 reads MNHEY; CDR2 reads SMNVEV (reference sequence). The CDR3 contains 12 residues.

This clone was counted a few times. J is TRBJ1-2 and V is TRBV6-5; 11 nucleotides match TRBD1. The junction had 4 bases not matched to a gene; V was cut back by 2 bases and J by 5 bases. There are 15 residues in the CDR3. The germline CDR1 and CDR2 sequences are MNHEY and SVGAGI. CDR3 loop: CASSYRTGGGYGYTF. CDR3 DNA: TGTGCCAGCAGTTACCGGACAGGGGGCGGGTATGGCTACACCTTC.

This clone has just one count. The V and J genes are TRBV9 and TRBJ2-1; D gene uncertain. Germline values: CDR1 SGDLS, CDR2 YYNGEE. Deletions cut 3 bases from V and 8 bases from J, with 6 bases between. This CDR3 has 11 residues. CDR3 sequence: CASSARDEQFF. DNA for the CDR3: TGTGCCAGCAGCGCCCGGGATGAGCAGTTCTTC. The full variable domain, completed using reference TRBV9 and TRBJ2-1, is DSGVTQTPKHLITATGQRVTLRCSPRSGDLSVYWYQQSLDQGLQFLIQYYNGEERAKGNILERFSAQQFPDLHSELNLSSLELGDSALYFCASSARDEQFFGPGTRLTVL.

This clone was picked up a small number of times. This chain joins TRBV28 and TRBJ2-7, with 11 bases that match TRBD2. The CDR3 covers 13 residues. Germline V gene data show CDR1 as MDHEN and CDR2 as SYDVKM. V trimming: 7 bases; J trimming: 3 bases; junction bases outside the gene matches: 2. The CDR3 here is CASTSGRNYEQYF. The DNA of the CDR3 is TGTGCCAGCACTAGCGGGAGGAACTACGAGCAGTACTTC.

The rearrangement links TRBV29-1 to TRBJ2-7; 9 nucleotides agree with TRBD1. CDR3 length: 12 residues. Germline CDR1 and CDR2: SQVTM and ANQGSEA. V shed 7 bases, J shed 6 bases, and the junction held 7 bases outside the gene matches. CDR3 sequence: CSAHRGQGEQYF. For the CDR3, the DNA is TGCAGCGCTCACAGGGGGCAGGGCGAGCAGTACTTC.

V and J are TRBV27 and TRBJ2-1, with 11 nucleotides matching TRBD2. Per germline, CDR1 MNHEY and CDR2 SMNVEV (reference sequence). After removal of 6 bases from V and 8 bases from J, the junction contained 6 bases not matched to a gene. The CDR3 is made up of 14 amino acids. The CDR3 coding sequence is TGTGCCAGCAGAGTTCTAGCGGGAGGTCATGAGCAGTTCTTC. The encoded protein is CASRVLAGGHEQFF.

Here the CDR3 reads CASSPPRSTDTQYF. The CDR3 DNA is TGTGCCAGCTCACCTCCTAGGTCCACAGATACGCAGTATTTT. The chain couples TRBV18 to TRBJ2-3; D is ambiguous. Germline CDR1 and CDR2: KGHSH and LQKENI. The length of the CDR3 is 14 residues. V lost 3 bases to trimming and J lost 2 bases, with 9 bases between them.

This clone was observed a few times. V and J are TRBV6-6 and TRBJ1-5, with D uncertain. Germline V gene data show CDR1 as MNHNY and CDR2 as SVGAGI (reference sequence). This CDR3 comprises 15 residues. V dropped 5 bases and J dropped 3 bases, with 14 bases sitting between them. DNA for the CDR3: TGTGCCAGCAGTATCGAGCGGGATTACAATCAGCCCCAGCATTTT. It encodes CASSIERDYNQPQHF.

The V gene is TRBV5-6, the J gene TRBJ2-2; D remains unclear. The CDR3 sequence is 12 residues long. V gave up 1 base and J gave up 6 bases, with 4 bases separating them. The germline gives CDR1 SGHDT, CDR2 YYEEEE. The CDR3 spells CASSLSAGELFF. DNA of the CDR3: TGTGCCAGCAGCTTGAGCGCCGGGGAGCTGTTTTTT.

Of note for this clone: The missing conserved phenylalanine or tryptophan at the end of this CDR3 makes a read error likely. The chain is built from TRBV28 and TRBJ1-1; D uncertain. The V end lost 8 bases, the J end lost 1 base, and 11 bases lay between the germline ends. Germline CDR1 and CDR2: MDHEN and SYDVKM. CDR3 length: 13 residues. The CDR3 sequence: CASRAGENTEAFV. The CDR3 nucleotides read TGTGCCAGCCGGGCTGGGGAGAACACTGAAGCTTTCGTT.

This clone showed up just a few times. The chain recombines TRBV5-4 with TRBJ1-6, with 8 bases that match TRBD1. CDR1 is SGHNT, CDR2 YYREEE, per germline (reference sequence). The junction had 15 bases not matched to a gene; V was cut back by 0 bases and J by 10 bases. The CDR3 length is 18 residues. The CDR3 DNA reads TGTGCCAGCAGCTTGGTCATTAGACCGGGACAGGCCAACTCACCCCTCCACTTT. Protein sequence: CASSLVIRPGQANSPLHF.

The V gene is TRBV7-2, the J gene TRBJ1-5, with D possibly being TRBD1 (5 bases). The CDR3 contains 14 residues. The V end was cut by 6 bases, the J end by 3 bases, with 12 bases between. The V gene's germline CDR1 is SGHTA and CDR2 FQGNSA. The chain's CDR3 is CASRFTGFNQPQHF. The DNA for the CDR3 is TGTGCCAGCAGATTTACAGGTTTCAATCAGCCCCAGCATTTT.

The sample holds a few counts of this clone. V and J are TRBV28 and TRBJ2-7, with 8 bases identical to TRBD1. CDR3 length: 14 residues. V shed 4 bases and J 5 bases; nucleotides not matched to a gene: 7. The germline CDR1 and CDR2 sequences are MDHEN and SYDVKM. Written as DNA, the CDR3 is TGTGCCAGCAGTTCGCGACAGGGGACCGACGAGCAGTACTTC. Amino acid sequence: CASSSRQGTDEQYF.

The chain carries TRBV9 and TRBJ1-2; 9 nucleotides align to TRBD1. The CDR3 covers 13 residues. With V trimmed by 4 bases and J by 7 bases, 5 bases remained unmatched. Germline V gene lookup returns CDR1 SGDLS and CDR2 YYNGEE. The CDR3 reads CASSPGQGLGYTF. Here the CDR3 DNA reads TGTGCCAGCAGCCCGGGACAGGGCCTTGGCTACACCTTC. The entire variable domain, with the rest obtained from reference TRBV9 and TRBJ1-2, is as follows: DSGVTQTPKHLITATGQRVTLRCSPRSGDLSVYWYQQSLDQGLQFLIQYYNGEERAKGNILERFSAQQFPDLHSELNLSSLELGDSALYFCASSPGQGLGYTFGSGTRLTVV.

The chain employs TRBV29-1 and TRBJ2-3; TRBD1 matches at 12 bases. V shed 6 bases and J 6 bases; nucleotides not matched to a gene: 7. The CDR3 totals 14 residues. The germline CDR1 and CDR2 sequences are SQVTM and ANQGSEA. DNA for the CDR3: TGCAGCGTCGTGAGGGGGACAGGGGGCGATACGCAGTATTTT. The encoded protein is CSVVRGTGGDTQYF.

The chain has TRBV4-1 and TRBJ1-2; D call uncertain. The germline V gene has CDR1 MGHRA and CDR2 YSYEKL. The CDR3 extends over 14 amino acids. V dropped 7 bases and J dropped 0 bases, with 12 bases sitting between them. The DNA for the CDR3 is TGCGCCAGCACCCCCGTCGTAGCTAACTATGGCTACACCTTC. Encoded protein: CASTPVVANYGYTF.